This passage covers 13 T cell receptor beta chains from one sample sequenced in a study of T cell repertoires in cytomegalovirus infection. TCRdb independently ran MiXCR on the reads; one entry per CDR3 protein. The sample lists under 200,000 distinct CDR3 sequences; roughly 9% were seen once. The sequencing input was PBMCs. The receptors here all came from a human donor in good health (CMV status not recorded). Some clones in this sample may be carry-over from other donors' samples.

This clonotype was seen at least ten times. The V and J genes are TRBV4-1 and TRBJ1-4; 10 nucleotides agree with TRBD1. The germline V gene encodes CDR1 MGHRA and CDR2 YSYEKL. This CDR3 is 19 amino acids long. After removal of 2 bases from V and 8 bases from J, the junction contained 17 bases not matched to a gene. CDR3 nucleotides: TGCGCCAGCAGCCAACAGACAGGGGGCGAGCGAGTCCGACAGGAAAAACTGTTTTTT. Protein product: CASSQQTGGERVRQEKLFF.

The chain has TRBV7-4 and TRBJ2-5; 7 bases are shared with TRBD1. The CDR3 loop spans 14 amino acids. The germline V gene has CDR1 SGHVT and CDR2 SQSDAQ. Trimming removed 5 bases from V and 4 bases from J; junction bases left unmatched: 7. The CDR3 coding sequence is TGTGCCAGCAGCCCCGGGACAGAGGGAGAGACCCAGTACTTC. It codes for CASSPGTEGETQYF. Based on the CDR3 plus reference TRBV7-4 and TRBJ2-5, the full variable domain is GAGVSQSPRYKVAKRGRDVALRCDSISGHVTLYWYRQTLGQGSEVLTYSQSDAQRDKSGRPSGRFSAERPERSVSTLKIQRTEQGDSAVYLCASSPGTEGETQYFGPGTRLLVL.

This clonotype was seen once. V is TRBV25-1 and J is TRBJ1-2, with TRBD1 matching over 9 bases. CDR1 and CDR2 (germline): MGHDK, SYGVNS. V shed 3 bases, J shed 8 bases, and the junction held 7 bases outside the gene matches. This CDR3 comprises 14 residues. The CDR3 reads CASSEKGQGLGYTF. The CDR3 DNA sequence: TGTGCCAGCAGTGAGAAGGGACAGGGTTTAGGCTACACCTTC.

The rearrangement joins TRBV3-1 to TRBJ1-3, with unresolved D. The CDR3 contains 11 residues. The germline CDR1 and CDR2 sequences are LGHDT and YNNKEL (reference sequence). V dropped 7 bases and J dropped 6 bases, with 7 bases sitting between them. CDR3 sequence reads: CASMGINTIYF. The CDR3 DNA sequence: TGTGCCAGCATGGGTATAAACACCATATATTTT.

As for this clonotype: This CDR3 is missing its conserved last phenylalanine or tryptophan, likely due to a read error. The chain employs TRBV7-2 and TRBJ2-5; tentative D call: TRBD2 (6 bases). This CDR3 contains 15 residues. Germline V lookup: CDR1 SGHTA, CDR2 FQGNSA. DNA of the CDR3: TGTGCCAGCAGCTTCCGGGGGAGCGTAAGAGAGCCCCAGTACTGC. It codes for CASSFRGSVREPQYC.

This clonotype has at least ten counts. V and J are TRBV20-1 and TRBJ2-7; possible D gene TRBD2, 6 bases. The CDR3 runs to 13 residues. With 1 base removed from V and 3 bases from J, the gap between germline ends came to 10 bases. Germline V gene lookup returns CDR1 DFQATT and CDR2 SNEGSKA (reference sequence). This chain's CDR3 is CSARGLGGYEQYF. In DNA form, the CDR3 reads TGCAGTGCTAGAGGGCTGGGGGGCTACGAGCAGTACTTC.

This clonotype was picked up many times. The chain employs TRBV15 and TRBJ2-7; D unclear. Germline lookup yields CDR1 LNHNV and CDR2 YYDKDF (reference sequence). CDR3 length equals 14 residues. The V gene lost 5 bases and the J gene lost 0 bases, with 11 bases spanning the gap. CDR3 residues: CATSSQVDSYEQYF. As DNA, the CDR3 is TGTGCCACCAGCTCTCAGGTCGACTCCTACGAGCAGTACTTC.

This clonotype was counted many times. V is TRBV5-1 and J is TRBJ2-6; D possibly matches TRBD1 or TRBD2 (6 bases each). V lost 4 bases and J 0 bases, leaving 14 bases between the germline ends. The germline CDR1 and CDR2 sequences are SGHRS and YFSETQ. This CDR3 has 17 residues. CDR3 bases: TGCGCCAGCAGCAGGGGGGACGGAGGCTCTGGGGCCAACGTCCTGACTTTC. Translated, it gives CASSRGDGGSGANVLTF.

This clonotype was seen a handful of times. V and J are TRBV20-1 and TRBJ2-5; 9 nucleotides align to TRBD1. Per germline, CDR1 DFQATT and CDR2 SNEGSKA (reference sequence). The trim removed 5 bases at V and 2 bases at J, leaving 9 bases unmatched. This CDR3 contains 15 residues. As DNA, the CDR3 is TGCAGTGCTCATATAGGACAGGGGATACAAGAGACCCAGTACTTC. This encodes CSAHIGQGIQETQYF.

This clonotype occurred a few times. V usage is TRBV18 and J usage is TRBJ2-7; D may be TRBD1 (6 bases). Trimming removed 8 bases from V and 10 bases from J, with 21 bases in between. Germline V gives CDR1 KGHSH, CDR2 LQKENI. CDR3 length: 13 amino acids. The DNA of the CDR3 is TGTGCCAGCCACCTTAGACAGGACCGCGGACAGTACTTC. The encoded protein is CASHLRQDRGQYF.

This clonotype occurred many times. The chain uses TRBV20-1 and TRBJ2-7; D ambiguous. Germline CDR1 reads DFQATT; CDR2 reads SNEGSKA (reference sequence). V lost 6 bases and J lost 0, with 9 bases in between. CDR3 length equals 12 residues. The CDR3: CSAQLDSYEQYF. CDR3 nucleotide sequence: TGCAGTGCGCAACTTGACTCCTACGAGCAGTACTTC.

This clonotype was counted many times. J is TRBJ2-3 and V is TRBV29-1; perhaps TRBD2 as D (7 bases). CDR3 length: 15 residues. The germline gives CDR1 SQVTM, CDR2 ANQGSEA. The V gene lost 2 bases and the J gene lost 2 bases, with 14 bases spanning the gap. The CDR3 here is CSVERGGTSTDTQYF. CDR3 coding DNA: TGCAGCGTTGAAAGGGGGGGAACCTCCACAGATACGCAGTATTTT.

This rearrangement joins TRBV27 to TRBJ1-1; possible D gene TRBD1, 6 bases. Germline V gene data show CDR1 as MNHEY and CDR2 as SMNVEV (reference sequence). The CDR3 sequence is 13 residues long. The V end was cut by 0 bases, the J end by 5 bases, with 7 bases between. CDR3 loop: CASSLSTGTEAFF. For the CDR3, the DNA is TGTGCCAGCAGTTTATCTACAGGGACTGAAGCTTTCTTT.